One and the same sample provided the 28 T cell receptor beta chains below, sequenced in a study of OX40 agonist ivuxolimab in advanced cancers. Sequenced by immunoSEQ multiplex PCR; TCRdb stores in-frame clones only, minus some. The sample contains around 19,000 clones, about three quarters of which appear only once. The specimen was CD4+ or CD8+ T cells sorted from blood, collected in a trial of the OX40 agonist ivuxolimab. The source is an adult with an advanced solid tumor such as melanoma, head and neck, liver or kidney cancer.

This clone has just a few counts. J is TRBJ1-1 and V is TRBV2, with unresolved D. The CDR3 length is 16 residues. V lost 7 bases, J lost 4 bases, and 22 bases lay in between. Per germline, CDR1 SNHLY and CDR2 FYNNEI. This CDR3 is CASTLDRTRKGTEAFF. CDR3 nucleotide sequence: TGTGCCAGCACCCTAGATAGGACGAGGAAGGGCACTGAAGCTTTCTTT.

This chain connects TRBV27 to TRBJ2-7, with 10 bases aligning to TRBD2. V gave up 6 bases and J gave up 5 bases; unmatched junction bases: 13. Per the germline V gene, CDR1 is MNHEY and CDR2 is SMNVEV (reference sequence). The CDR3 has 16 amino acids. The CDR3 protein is CASRLLAGVLSHEQYF. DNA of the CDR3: TGTGCCAGCAGGTTGCTAGCGGGAGTTCTTTCCCACGAGCAGTACTTC.

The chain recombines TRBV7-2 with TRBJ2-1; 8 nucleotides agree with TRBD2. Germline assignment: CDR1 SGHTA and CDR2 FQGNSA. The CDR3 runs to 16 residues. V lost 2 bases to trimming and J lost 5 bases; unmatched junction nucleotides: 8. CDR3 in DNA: TGTGCCAGCAGCTTAAGTCCAGCGGGAGTTAACAATGAGCAGTTCTTC. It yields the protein CASSLSPAGVNNEQFF.

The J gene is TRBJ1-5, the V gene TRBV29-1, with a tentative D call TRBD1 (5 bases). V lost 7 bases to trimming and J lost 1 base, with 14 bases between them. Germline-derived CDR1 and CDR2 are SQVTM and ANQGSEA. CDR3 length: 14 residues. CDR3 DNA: TGCAGCGGGGACCTGGACACCAGCAATCAGCCCCAGCATTTT. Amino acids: CSGDLDTSNQPQHF.

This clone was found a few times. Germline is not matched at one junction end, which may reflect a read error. Here the CDR3 reads CASSSMTGSQETQYF. DNA of the CDR3: TGTGCTAGCAGCTCTATGACAGGCTCCCAAGAGACCCAGTACTTC. This chain uses TRBV7-7 with TRBJ2-5; the D gene is possibly TRBD1 (6 bases). CDR1 is SSHAT and CDR2 is FNYEAQ in the germline V gene (reference sequence). The CDR3 consists of 15 residues.

The CDR3: CASSDLTDTIYF. The DNA for the CDR3 is TGTGCCAGCAGTGACCTGACAGACACCATATATTTT. The chain is built from TRBV28 and TRBJ1-3; D possibly corresponds to TRBD1 (5 bases). V lost 5 bases and J lost 8, with 10 bases in between. Germline V lookup: CDR1 MDHEN, CDR2 SYDVKM. The CDR3 has 12 amino acids. Combining the CDR3 with reference TRBV28 and TRBJ1-3 gives the whole variable domain DVKVTQSSRYLVKRTGEKVFLECVQDMDHENMFWYRQDPGLGLRLIYFSYDVKMKEKGDIPEGYSVSREKKERFSLILESASTNQTSMYLCASSDLTDTIYFGEGSWLTVV.

CDR3 coding DNA: TGTGCCAGCAGCTTATACGGCGGGGGCACAGATACGCAGTATTTT. Its translation: CASSLYGGGTDTQYF. This rearrangement joins TRBV7-2 to TRBJ2-3, with TRBD2 as a possible D gene (6 bases). The germline gives CDR1 SGHTA, CDR2 FQGNSA. Trimming removed 2 bases from V and 1 base from J, with 10 bases in between. The CDR3 is made up of 15 amino acids.

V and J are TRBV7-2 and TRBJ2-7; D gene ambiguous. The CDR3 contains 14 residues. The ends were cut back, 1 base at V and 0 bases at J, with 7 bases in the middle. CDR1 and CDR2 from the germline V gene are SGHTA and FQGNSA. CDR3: CASSLGARSYEQYF. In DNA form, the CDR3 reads TGTGCCAGCAGCTTAGGGGCCCGCTCCTACGAGCAGTACTTC.

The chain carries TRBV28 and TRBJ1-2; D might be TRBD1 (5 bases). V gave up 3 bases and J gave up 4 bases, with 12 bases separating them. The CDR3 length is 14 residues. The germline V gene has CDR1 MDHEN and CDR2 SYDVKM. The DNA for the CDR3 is TGTGCCAGCAGTTTTAAGGGGTCAGTCTATGGCTACACCTTC. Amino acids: CASSFKGSVYGYTF.

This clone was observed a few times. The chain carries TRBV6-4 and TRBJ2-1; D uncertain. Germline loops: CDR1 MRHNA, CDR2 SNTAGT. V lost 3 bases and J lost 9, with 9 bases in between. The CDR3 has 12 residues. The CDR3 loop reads CASSEWVVEQFF. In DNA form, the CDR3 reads TGTGCCAGCAGTGAATGGGTAGTTGAGCAGTTCTTC.

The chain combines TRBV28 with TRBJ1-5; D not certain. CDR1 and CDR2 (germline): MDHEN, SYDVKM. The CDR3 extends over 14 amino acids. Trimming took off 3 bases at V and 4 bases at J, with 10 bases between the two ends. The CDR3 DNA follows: TGTGCCAGCAGTTTTTACAGTTCAAATCAGCCCCAGCATTTT. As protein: CASSFYSSNQPQHF. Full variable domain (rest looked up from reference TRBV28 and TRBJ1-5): DVKVTQSSRYLVKRTGEKVFLECVQDMDHENMFWYRQDPGLGLRLIYFSYDVKMKEKGDIPEGYSVSREKKERFSLILESASTNQTSMYLCASSFYSSNQPQHFGDGTRLSIL.

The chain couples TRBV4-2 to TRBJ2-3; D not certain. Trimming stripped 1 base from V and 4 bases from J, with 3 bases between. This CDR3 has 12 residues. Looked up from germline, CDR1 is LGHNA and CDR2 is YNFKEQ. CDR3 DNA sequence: TGTGCCAGCAGCCAAGCAGCAGATACGCAGTATTTT. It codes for CASSQAADTQYF.

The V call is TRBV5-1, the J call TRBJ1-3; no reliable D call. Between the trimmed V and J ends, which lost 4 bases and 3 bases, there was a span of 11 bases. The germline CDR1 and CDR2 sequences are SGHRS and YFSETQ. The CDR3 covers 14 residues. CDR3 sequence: CASSPDVFGNTIYF. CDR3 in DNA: TGCGCCAGCAGCCCGGACGTCTTTGGAAACACCATATATTTT.

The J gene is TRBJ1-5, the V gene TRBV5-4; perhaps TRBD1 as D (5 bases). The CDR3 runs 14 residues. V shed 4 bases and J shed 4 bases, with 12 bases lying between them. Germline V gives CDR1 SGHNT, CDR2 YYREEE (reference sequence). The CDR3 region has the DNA TGTGCCAGCAGCCAAGATGGGGGGAATCAGCCCCAGCATTTT. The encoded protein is CASSQDGGNQPQHF.

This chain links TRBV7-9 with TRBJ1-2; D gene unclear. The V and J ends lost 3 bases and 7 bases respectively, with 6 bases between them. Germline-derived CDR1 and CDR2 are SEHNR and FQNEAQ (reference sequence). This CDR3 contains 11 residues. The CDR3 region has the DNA TGTGCCAGCAGCTTTACCGGTGGCTACACCTTC. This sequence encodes CASSFTGGYTF.

The chain's CDR3 is CASGAGTSGVEQFF. In nucleotides, the CDR3 is TGCGCCAGCGGAGCCGGGACTAGTGGCGTTGAGCAGTTCTTC. The chain couples TRBV10-1 to TRBJ2-1, with 8 bases matching TRBD2. CDR3 size: 14 residues. The V and J ends lost 8 bases and 9 bases, in that order; junction bases with no gene match: 12. Germline V CDR1 and CDR2: WNHNN, SYGVQD (reference sequence).

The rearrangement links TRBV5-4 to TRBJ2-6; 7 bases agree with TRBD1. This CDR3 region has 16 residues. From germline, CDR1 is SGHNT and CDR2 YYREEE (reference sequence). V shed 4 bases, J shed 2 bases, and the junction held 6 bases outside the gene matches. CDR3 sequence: CASSVDRAAGANVLTF. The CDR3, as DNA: TGTGCCAGCAGCGTCGACAGGGCAGCTGGGGCCAACGTCCTGACTTTC.

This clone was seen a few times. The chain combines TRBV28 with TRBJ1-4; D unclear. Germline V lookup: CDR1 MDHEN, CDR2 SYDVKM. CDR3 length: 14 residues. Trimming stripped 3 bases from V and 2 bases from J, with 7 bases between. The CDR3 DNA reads TGTGCCAGCAGTTTCCTGGGGACTAATGAAAAACTGTTTTTT. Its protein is CASSFLGTNEKLFF.

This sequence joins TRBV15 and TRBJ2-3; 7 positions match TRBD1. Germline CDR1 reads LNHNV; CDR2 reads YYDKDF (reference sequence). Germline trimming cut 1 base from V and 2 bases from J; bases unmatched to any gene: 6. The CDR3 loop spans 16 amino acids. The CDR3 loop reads CATSRGPGQNTDTQYF. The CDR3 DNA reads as TGTGCCACCAGCAGAGGTCCGGGACAGAACACAGATACGCAGTATTTT.

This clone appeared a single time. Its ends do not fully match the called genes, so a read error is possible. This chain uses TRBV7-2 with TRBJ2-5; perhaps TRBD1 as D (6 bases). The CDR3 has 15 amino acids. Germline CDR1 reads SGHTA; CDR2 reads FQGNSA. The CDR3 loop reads CASSRNGQIQGTQYF. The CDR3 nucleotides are TGTGCCAGCAGCCGTAATGGACAGATACAAGGGACCCAGTACTTC.

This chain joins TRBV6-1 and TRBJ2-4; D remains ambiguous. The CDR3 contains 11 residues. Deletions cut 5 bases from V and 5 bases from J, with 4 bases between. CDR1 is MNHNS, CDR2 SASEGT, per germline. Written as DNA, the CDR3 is TGTGCCAGCAGTTGGCAAAACATTCAGTACTTC. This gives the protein CASSWQNIQYF.

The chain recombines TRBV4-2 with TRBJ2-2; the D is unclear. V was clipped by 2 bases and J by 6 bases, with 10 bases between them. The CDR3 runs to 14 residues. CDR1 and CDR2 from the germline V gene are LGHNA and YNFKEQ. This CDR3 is CASSQSRLSGELFF. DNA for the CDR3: TGTGCCAGCAGCCAATCTAGGTTATCCGGGGAGCTGTTTTTT.

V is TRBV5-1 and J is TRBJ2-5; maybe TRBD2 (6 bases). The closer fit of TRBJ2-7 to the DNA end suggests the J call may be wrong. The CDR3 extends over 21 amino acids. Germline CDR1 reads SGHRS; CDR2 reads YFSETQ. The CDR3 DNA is TGCGCCAGCAGCTTTAAAGCTAGCAGCCCTGGCGCTAGCGCGTACTCCTACGAGCAGTACTTC. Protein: CASSFKASSPGASAYSYEQYF.

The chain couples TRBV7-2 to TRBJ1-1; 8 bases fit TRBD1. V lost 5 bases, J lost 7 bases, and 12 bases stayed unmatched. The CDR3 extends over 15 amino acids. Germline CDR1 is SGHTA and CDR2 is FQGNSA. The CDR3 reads CASSQGPDRANEAFF. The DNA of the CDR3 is TGTGCCAGCAGCCAAGGCCCGGACAGGGCGAATGAAGCTTTCTTT.

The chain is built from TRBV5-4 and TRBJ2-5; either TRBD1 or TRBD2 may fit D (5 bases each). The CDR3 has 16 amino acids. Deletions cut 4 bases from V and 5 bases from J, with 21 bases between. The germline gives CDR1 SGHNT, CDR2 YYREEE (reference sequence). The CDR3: CASSIPRDPWRETQYF. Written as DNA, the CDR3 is TGTGCCAGCAGCATTCCCCGGGACCCTTGGCGGGAGACCCAGTACTTC.

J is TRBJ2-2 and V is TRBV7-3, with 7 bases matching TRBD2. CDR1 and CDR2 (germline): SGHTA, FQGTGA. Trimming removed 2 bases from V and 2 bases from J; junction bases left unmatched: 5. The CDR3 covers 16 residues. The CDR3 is CASSLLGGSNTGELFF. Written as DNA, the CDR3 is TGTGCCAGCAGCTTACTTGGCGGGAGCAACACCGGGGAGCTGTTTTTT.

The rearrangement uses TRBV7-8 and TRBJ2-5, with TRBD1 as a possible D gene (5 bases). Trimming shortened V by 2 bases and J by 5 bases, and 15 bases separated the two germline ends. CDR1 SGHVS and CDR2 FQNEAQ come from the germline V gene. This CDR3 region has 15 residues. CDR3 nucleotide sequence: TGTGCCAGCAGCTTATCCCACAGACAGACCGAGACCCAGTACTTC. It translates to CASSLSHRQTETQYF. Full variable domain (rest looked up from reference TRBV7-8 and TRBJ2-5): GAGVSQSPRYKVAKRGQDVALRCDPISGHVSLFWYQQALGQGPEFLTYFQNEAQLDKSGLPSDRFFAERPEGSVSTLKIQRTQQEDSAVYLCASSLSHRQTETQYFGPGTRLLVL.

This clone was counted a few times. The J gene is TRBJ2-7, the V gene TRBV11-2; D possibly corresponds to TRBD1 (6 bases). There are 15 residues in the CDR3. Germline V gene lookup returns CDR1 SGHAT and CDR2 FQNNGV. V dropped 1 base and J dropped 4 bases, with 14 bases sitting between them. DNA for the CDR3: TGTGCCAGCAGCTTAGGACGACAGGATCTTTACGAGCAGTACTTC. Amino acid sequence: CASSLGRQDLYEQYF.